Below, 20 T cell receptor beta chains from the same sample are listed, as sequenced in a study of blood T cell repertoires in COVID-19. Produced via immunoSEQ multiplex PCR; TCRdb's table is partial and in-frame only. In the table there are some 75,000 clones, approximately 90% of which are singletons. The sequenced sample was peripheral blood. These receptor sequences come from a man between 65 and 85 years old with active or convalescent COVID-19.

This clone was counted a few times. The V gene is TRBV5-4, the J gene TRBJ1-1; D gene uncertain. Trimming removed 4 bases from V and 11 bases from J, with 18 bases in between. The germline CDR1 and CDR2 sequences are SGHNT and YYREEE (reference sequence). CDR3 length: 13 amino acids. CDR3 amino acids: CASSLTDGGKAFF. CDR3 nucleotide sequence: TGTGCCAGCAGCCTTACAGATGGAGGGAAGGCTTTCTTT.

This chain links TRBV30 with TRBJ2-1; 9 bases match TRBD2. Germline CDR1 and CDR2: GTSNPN and SVGIG (reference sequence). V was clipped by 3 bases and J by 9 bases; unmatched bases: 12. The CDR3 consists of 15 residues. The CDR3 is CAWRAVSGRLGEQFF. The CDR3, as DNA: TGTGCCTGGAGGGCGGTAAGCGGGAGGCTCGGTGAGCAGTTCTTC.

The chain links TRBV7-8 to TRBJ2-5; D perhaps matches TRBD2 (5 bases). This CDR3 has 17 amino acids. Germline values: CDR1 SGHVS, CDR2 FQNEAQ. V shed 7 bases and J shed 4 bases, with 25 bases lying between them. In nucleotides, the CDR3 is TGTGCCAGCACCCCCTTAGGAGGCGCCAGCCGGGGAGAGACCCAGTACTTC. It codes for CASTPLGGASRGETQYF.

DNA for the CDR3: TGTGCCTGGAGGGACAGGTACGAGCAGTACTTC. Protein: CAWRDRYEQYF. The genes are TRBV30 and TRBJ2-7; the match to TRBD1 covers 7 bases. Trimming at V came to 3 bases and at J to 4 bases, leaving 0 bases not matched to a gene. This CDR3 comprises 11 residues. The germline V gene encodes CDR1 GTSNPN and CDR2 SVGIG (reference sequence).

This chain connects TRBV7-9 to TRBJ2-5; D is perhaps TRBD2 (7 bases). Trimming took 3 bases from V and 4 from J, leaving 12 bases between them. The CDR3 consists of 14 residues. CDR1 and CDR2 from the germline V gene are SEHNR and FQNEAQ (reference sequence). CDR3: CASSLTGGGETQYF. The CDR3 DNA reads as TGTGCCAGCAGCTTGACGGGGGGCGGAGAGACCCAGTACTTC.

With regard to this clone: In the same sample, other DNA sequences code for this CDR3. This sequence joins TRBV2 and TRBJ1-4; the match to TRBD1 covers 11 bases. CDR1 SNHLY and CDR2 FYNNEI come from the germline V gene. There are 15 residues in the CDR3. With V trimmed by 5 bases and J by 2 bases, 1 base remained unmatched. The CDR3 loop is CASSRDRGTNEKLFF. DNA of the CDR3: TGTGCCAGCAGTAGGGACAGGGGGACTAATGAAAAACTGTTTTTT. The complete variable domain, with remaining parts taken from reference TRBV2 and TRBJ1-4, reads EPEVTQTPSHQVTQMGQEVILRCVPISNHLYFYWYRQILGQKVEFLVSFYNNEISEKSEIFDDQFSVERPDGSNFTLKIRSTKLEDSAMYFCASSRDRGTNEKLFFGSGTQLSVL.

The chain uses TRBV11-2 and TRBJ2-1, with unresolved D. The germline V gene encodes CDR1 SGHAT and CDR2 FQNNGV. With 5 bases removed from V and 8 bases from J, the gap between germline ends came to 7 bases. This CDR3 region has 11 residues. The CDR3 loop reads CASSPTYEQFF. The CDR3 bases are TGTGCCAGCAGCCCTACGTATGAGCAGTTCTTC.

The genes are TRBV19 and TRBJ2-1; 11 bases are shared with TRBD2. The V segment lost 5 bases and the J segment 7 bases; nucleotides outside the gene matches: 4. CDR1 is LNHDA and CDR2 is SQIVND in the germline V gene (reference sequence). There are 14 residues in the CDR3. The CDR3 DNA follows: TGTGCCAGTAGTTTTAGACTAGCGGGAAATGAGCAGTTCTTC. This sequence encodes CASSFRLAGNEQFF. Variable domain in full (rest from reference TRBV19 and TRBJ2-1): DGGITQSPKYLFRKEGQNVTLSCEQNLNHDAMYWYRQDPGQGLRLIYYSQIVNDFQKGDIAEGYSVSREKKESFPLTVTSAQKNPTAFYLCASSFRLAGNEQFFGPGTRLTVL.

The rearrangement uses TRBV7-3 and TRBJ2-1; tentative D call: TRBD1 (6 bases). Trimming pared 0 bases from V and 2 bases from J, leaving 11 bases between. CDR1 is SGHTA and CDR2 is FQGTGA in the germline V gene. This CDR3 region has 16 residues. Here the CDR3 reads CASSLTPGHPYNEQFF. The CDR3 nucleotides read TGTGCCAGCAGCTTAACACCGGGACACCCCTACAATGAGCAGTTCTTC.

CDR3 coding DNA: TGTGCCAGTAGGCCGGGCGGGAGGGCGAATGAGCAGTTCTTC. Residues: CASRPGGRANEQFF. The chain has TRBV19 and TRBJ2-1, with 9 bases matching TRBD2. Trimming took 6 bases from V and 7 from J; bases not matched to a gene: 7. This CDR3 spans 14 amino acids. Germline-derived CDR1 and CDR2 are LNHDA and SQIVND (reference sequence).

This chain uses TRBV4-1 with TRBJ1-4; the D gene is possibly TRBD1 (5 bases). This CDR3 comprises 15 residues. CDR1 is MGHRA and CDR2 is YSYEKL in the germline V gene. V was shortened by 4 bases and J by 0 bases, with 9 bases between the two germline ends. The chain's CDR3 is CASSPEGTTNEKLFF. The CDR3 DNA is TGCGCCAGCAGCCCGGAGGGGACAACTAATGAAAAACTGTTTTTT.

This sequence joins TRBV15 and TRBJ2-2; D possibly corresponds to TRBD2 (6 bases). The V gene lost 7 bases and the J gene lost 6 bases, with 18 bases spanning the gap. Germline V gives CDR1 LNHNV, CDR2 YYDKDF (reference sequence). This CDR3 is built from 15 residues. Written as DNA, the CDR3 is TGTGCCACCACCTCTGGAGGGGTTGTCGCCGGGGAGCTGTTTTTT. Its translation is CATTSGGVVAGELFF.

J is TRBJ1-3 and V is TRBV6-6; D remains ambiguous. V lost 8 bases and J 8 bases, leaving 16 bases between the germline ends. This CDR3 is built from 13 residues. Germline V gene data show CDR1 as MNHNY and CDR2 as SVGAGI (reference sequence). The CDR3 region has the DNA TGTGCCAGCCGGGAGGCGGGGTCTGACACCATATATTTT. It is translated as CASREAGSDTIYF.

The chain recombines TRBV10-1 with TRBJ2-5; a weak D match, TRBD1 (6 bases). Germline loops: CDR1 WNHNN, CDR2 SYGVQD (reference sequence). V lost 3 bases to trimming and J lost 7 bases, with 15 bases between them. There are 14 residues in the CDR3. The CDR3 sequence: CASSDGQTRGTQYF. CDR3 sequence (DNA): TGCGCCAGCAGTGATGGACAGACGAGAGGGACCCAGTACTTC.

V is TRBV25-1 and J is TRBJ1-4, with D tentatively TRBD1 (5 bases). The length of the CDR3 is 15 residues. Trimming took 2 bases from V and 10 from J, leaving 17 bases between them. Germline CDR1 is MGHDK and CDR2 is SYGVNS. The DNA of the CDR3 is TGTGCCAGCAGTGAAAGTAGGGGCGATATTGGAAAACTGTTTTTT. Its translation is CASSESRGDIGKLFF.

Only a few counts were recorded for this clone. The chain joins TRBV18 to TRBJ1-1; weak D call: TRBD1 (5 bases). With 2 bases removed from V and 1 base from J, the gap between germline ends came to 17 bases. The V gene's germline CDR1 is KGHSH and CDR2 LQKENI. CDR3 length: 17 amino acids. The CDR3 sequence: CASSPGDYLTGNTEAFF. The CDR3 DNA follows: TGTGCCAGCTCACCAGGAGATTACCTAACAGGGAACACTGAAGCTTTCTTT.

The chain employs TRBV5-4 and TRBJ2-2; 10 bases are shared with TRBD2. This CDR3 comprises 16 residues. The V gene end was trimmed by 2 bases and the J gene end by 6 bases; junction bases not matched to a gene: 7. Germline V gene lookup returns CDR1 SGHNT and CDR2 YYREEE (reference sequence). The CDR3 region is CASSFPLAGEAGELFF. DNA of the CDR3: TGTGCCAGCAGCTTCCCCCTAGCGGGGGAGGCCGGGGAGCTGTTTTTT.

The rearrangement joins TRBV6-5 to TRBJ2-7, with a tentative D call TRBD1 (6 bases). Germline V gene sequence: CDR1 MNHEY, CDR2 SVGAGI. The CDR3 loop spans 14 amino acids. Trimming left V 6 bases short and J 7 bases short, with 19 bases between. DNA of the CDR3: TGTGCCAGCAGGATCAGGGGAACGACGGGGGAGCAGTACTTC. This codes for CASRIRGTTGEQYF.

This chain connects TRBV11-2 to TRBJ1-3; weak D call: TRBD1 (5 bases). The CDR3 consists of 15 residues. V was pared by 1 base and J by 0 bases, with 7 bases between. Germline V lookup: CDR1 SGHAT, CDR2 FQNNGV. CDR3 amino acids: CASSLGQISGNTIYF. The CDR3 DNA reads TGTGCCAGCAGCTTAGGACAGATCTCTGGAAACACCATATATTTT.

The chain uses TRBV5-1 and TRBJ2-3; 8 bases match TRBD2. Germline V gene data show CDR1 as SGHRS and CDR2 as YFSETQ. V was pared by 4 bases and J by 4 bases, with 5 bases of the junction left unmatched. CDR3 size: 14 residues. The DNA for the CDR3 is TGCGCCAGCAGCCAGGGACTAGTGTCAGATACGCAGTATTTT. Translation gives CASSQGLVSDTQYF. Filled out from reference TRBV5-1 and TRBJ2-3, the complete variable domain reads KAGVTQTPRYLIKTRGQQVTLSCSPISGHRSVSWYQQTPGQGLQFLFEYFSETQRNKGNFPGRFSGRQFSNSRSEMNVSTLELGDSALYLCASSQGLVSDTQYFGPGTRLTVL.